Listed here are 24 T cell receptor beta chains from one sample, sequenced in a study of PD-L1 blockade in urothelial cancer. Documented time point: peripheral blood 6 weeks after treatment start. TCRdb keeps only in-frame clones here, not all; method: immunoSEQ multiplex PCR. The sample shows some 120,000 clones, about 89% of them seen only once. The sample here was PBMCs, taken around atezolizumab (anti-PD-L1) treatment. All receptors come from a man in his sixties with urothelial cancer.

There are a few counts of this clone. The rearrangement joins TRBV7-9 to TRBJ2-5; D is ambiguous. CDR1 is SEHNR, CDR2 FQNEAQ, per germline (reference sequence). The CDR3 runs to 13 residues. V was shortened by 3 bases and J by 4 bases, with 9 bases between the two germline ends. CDR3 in amino acids: CASSLAYSETQYF. CDR3 DNA: TGTGCCAGCAGCTTGGCATATTCAGAGACCCAGTACTTC.

The chain employs TRBV7-2 and TRBJ1-1, with D tentatively TRBD1 (6 bases). CDR1 SGHTA and CDR2 FQGNSA come from the germline V gene. CDR3 length: 14 amino acids. With 3 bases removed from V and 2 bases from J, the gap between germline ends came to 10 bases. This chain's CDR3 is CASSLSQGNTEAFF. The CDR3 DNA reads TGTGCCAGCAGCTTGTCACAGGGAAACACTGAAGCTTTCTTT. Drawing the rest from reference TRBV7-2 and TRBJ1-1, the complete variable domain is GAGVSQSPSNKVTEKGKDVELRCDPISGHTALYWYRQSLGQGLEFLIYFQGNSAPDKSGLPSDRFSAERTGGSVSTLTIQRTQQEDSAVYLCASSLSQGNTEAFFGQGTRLTVV.

The CDR3 DNA reads as TGTGCCAGCAGTGGAAACAGGGATGGGACCCAGTACTTC. This translates into CASSGNRDGTQYF. The chain uses TRBV2 and TRBJ2-5; a possible D gene is TRBD1 (6 bases). CDR3 size: 13 residues. V dropped 4 bases and J dropped 7 bases, with 13 bases sitting between them. Germline V CDR1 and CDR2: SNHLY, FYNNEI. Combining the CDR3 with reference TRBV2 and TRBJ2-5 gives the whole variable domain EPEVTQTPSHQVTQMGQEVILRCVPISNHLYFYWYRQILGQKVEFLVSFYNNEISEKSEIFDDQFSVERPDGSNFTLKIRSTKLEDSAMYFCASSGNRDGTQYFGPGTRLLVL.

The chain carries TRBV10-1 and TRBJ1-6; 8 nucleotides match TRBD1. This CDR3 spans 14 amino acids. V was clipped by 7 bases and J by 7 bases; unmatched bases: 6. Germline values: CDR1 WNHNN, CDR2 SYGVQD (reference sequence). The CDR3 DNA follows: TGCGCCAGCATACAGGGGGGGAGGAATTCACCCCTCCACTTT. Translated: CASIQGGRNSPLHF.

The chain is built from TRBV23-1 and TRBJ2-7; no clear D gene. TRBV23-1 is placed among ORFs of uncertain function. The V end lost 0 bases, the J end lost 2 bases, and 8 bases lay between the germline ends. The CDR3 is 14 residues long. The CDR3 region is CASSQSPSAYEQYF. The CDR3 DNA sequence: TGCGCCAGCAGTCAATCCCCATCAGCCTACGAGCAGTACTTC.

The V call is TRBV6-1, the J call TRBJ2-7; 7 bases match TRBD2. The CDR3 is 14 residues long. From germline, CDR1 is MNHNS and CDR2 SASEGT. Germline trimming cut 6 bases from V and 1 base from J; bases unmatched to any gene: 6. The CDR3 DNA reads as TGTGCCAGCAGCACTAGCGCCCCTTCCTACGAGCAGTACTTC. Translated, it gives CASSTSAPSYEQYF.

The rearrangement joins TRBV28 to TRBJ1-3; perhaps TRBD1 as D (5 bases). The length of the CDR3 is 16 residues. CDR1 is MDHEN, CDR2 SYDVKM, per germline. The V and J ends lost 3 bases and 1 base respectively, with 13 bases between them. CDR3 protein: CASSFGTGPSGNTIYF. The CDR3 DNA sequence: TGTGCCAGCAGTTTTGGAACAGGTCCGTCTGGAAACACCATATATTTT.

The chain uses TRBV28 and TRBJ2-5; TRBD2 matches at 11 bases. V shed 3 bases and J 5 bases; nucleotides not matched to a gene: 8. This CDR3 contains 16 residues. Germline V CDR1 and CDR2: MDHEN, SYDVKM. This CDR3 reads CASSFFSGRAPETQYF. The CDR3 DNA reads TGTGCCAGCAGTTTTTTTAGCGGGAGGGCCCCCGAGACCCAGTACTTC. Using reference TRBV28 and TRBJ2-5 for the parts outside the CDR3, the full variable domain is DVKVTQSSRYLVKRTGEKVFLECVQDMDHENMFWYRQDPGLGLRLIYFSYDVKMKEKGDIPEGYSVSREKKERFSLILESASTNQTSMYLCASSFFSGRAPETQYFGPGTRLLVL.

CDR3 nucleotides: TGCGCCAGCAGCTTGGGTGGGGACATGCAAACCCTGGAGCAGTACTTC. It yields the protein CASSLGGDMQTLEQYF. The V call is TRBV5-1, the J call TRBJ2-7; the D gene is possibly TRBD1 (6 bases). Germline V CDR1 and CDR2: SGHRS, YFSETQ. This CDR3 region has 16 residues. The V gene lost 0 bases and the J gene lost 7 bases, with 20 bases spanning the gap.

The V and J genes are TRBV28 and TRBJ2-7, with D possibly matching TRBD1 (6 bases). This CDR3 region has 14 residues. The germline V and J ends were trimmed by 5 bases and 5 bases, with 16 bases remaining between them. Germline assignment: CDR1 MDHEN and CDR2 SYDVKM. CDR3 residues: CASSPTAGVDEQYF. CDR3 DNA sequence: TGTGCCAGCAGTCCTACCGCAGGGGTTGACGAGCAGTACTTC.

V gene TRBV9 combines with J gene TRBJ1-1; perhaps TRBD1 as D (6 bases). Germline assignment: CDR1 SGDLS and CDR2 YYNGEE. This CDR3 has 15 residues. With 4 bases removed from V and 0 bases from J, the gap between germline ends came to 13 bases. CDR3 in DNA: TGTGCCAGCAGCTCACCGGGACAAATGAACACTGAAGCTTTCTTT. The encoded protein is CASSSPGQMNTEAFF.

The V and J genes are TRBV14 and TRBJ2-3; D is undetermined. Germline V gives CDR1 SGHDN, CDR2 FVKESK. Between the trimmed V and J ends, which lost 4 bases and 1 base, there was a span of 9 bases. The CDR3 has 14 residues. The CDR3 region has the DNA TGTGCCAGCAGCCCCCCTAGTGGCACAGATACGCAGTATTTT. Translation gives CASSPPSGTDTQYF.

The chain links TRBV7-3 to TRBJ2-5, with 9 bases identical to TRBD1. CDR3 length equals 16 residues. Per the germline V gene, CDR1 is SGHTA and CDR2 is FQGTGA. The trim removed 2 bases at V and 5 bases at J, leaving 9 bases unmatched. CDR3 region: CASSLAGTGSFETQYF. CDR3 nucleotide sequence: TGTGCCAGCAGCTTAGCCGGGACAGGGTCTTTTGAGACCCAGTACTTC.

V and J are TRBV2 and TRBJ2-5, with 14 positions matching TRBD2. V shed 6 bases, J shed 2 bases, and the junction held 2 bases outside the gene matches. The CDR3 totals 15 residues. CDR1 is SNHLY and CDR2 is FYNNEI in the germline V gene. CDR3 in amino acids: CASRRLAGGQETQYF. The CDR3 nucleotides read TGTGCCAGCAGACGACTAGCGGGGGGGCAAGAGACCCAGTACTTC.

This rearrangement joins TRBV29-1 to TRBJ2-1, with 8 bases lining up with TRBD2. J gave up 9 bases and V 1 base, and 8 bases lay outside the gene matches. Germline V gene sequence: CDR1 SQVTM, CDR2 ANQGSEA. The CDR3 sequence is 14 residues long. The CDR3 region is CSVEVLAGQSEQFF. The CDR3 bases are TGCAGCGTTGAAGTTTTAGCGGGACAAAGTGAGCAGTTCTTC.

The chain links TRBV19 to TRBJ2-5, with D unclear. V was cut by 3 bases and J by 1 base, with 6 bases left in between. Germline values: CDR1 LNHDA, CDR2 SQIVND (reference sequence). This CDR3 region has 13 residues. The CDR3 DNA sequence: TGTGCCAGTAGTATCATCCCCCAAGAGACCCAGTACTTC. Its protein product is CASSIIPQETQYF.

The chain recombines TRBV9 with TRBJ2-1; 7 nucleotides agree with TRBD1. Germline lookup yields CDR1 SGDLS and CDR2 YYNGEE. The V gene end was trimmed by 4 bases and the J gene end by 3 bases; junction bases not matched to a gene: 19. This CDR3 contains 19 residues. The CDR3 DNA is TGTGCCAGCAGCCCTCGGACAGGCCTACGGTTTACGGGCTACAATGAGCAGTTCTTC. This sequence encodes CASSPRTGLRFTGYNEQFF.

The chain is built from TRBV7-6 and TRBJ2-2; 12 bases line up with TRBD2. Germline trimming cut 5 bases from V and 6 bases from J; bases unmatched to any gene: 13. This CDR3 is built from 18 residues. The germline V gene encodes CDR1 SGHVS and CDR2 FNYEAQ. CDR3 in DNA: TGTGCCAGCAGCGTGACTAGCGGGGGTTCCCTCGATCCCGGGGAGCTGTTTTTT. Amino acid sequence: CASSVTSGGSLDPGELFF. Variable domain in full (rest from reference TRBV7-6 and TRBJ2-2): GAGVSQSPRYKVTKRGQDVALRCDPISGHVSLYWYRQALGQGPEFLTYFNYEAQQDKSGLPNDRFSAERPEGSISTLTIQRTEQRDSAMYRCASSVTSGGSLDPGELFFGEGSRLTVL.

V and J are TRBV7-8 and TRBJ2-7, with TRBD1 matching 10 bases. The germline gives CDR1 SGHVS, CDR2 FQNEAQ. The CDR3 covers 14 residues. With 5 bases clipped from V and 5 bases from J, the junction kept 6 bases outside the gene matches. CDR3: CASSAGQGFDEQYF. DNA of the CDR3: TGTGCCAGCAGCGCGGGACAGGGGTTCGACGAGCAGTACTTC. Combining the CDR3 with reference TRBV7-8 and TRBJ2-7 gives the whole variable domain GAGVSQSPRYKVAKRGQDVALRCDPISGHVSLFWYQQALGQGPEFLTYFQNEAQLDKSGLPSDRFFAERPEGSVSTLKIQRTQQEDSAVYLCASSAGQGFDEQYFGPGTRLTVT.

The DNA of the CDR3 is TGCAGCGTGTCCAGGGGGGCAATGACTAGCGGGAGTTTTTGGACCGGGGAGCTGTTTTTT. Amino acids: CSVSRGAMTSGSFWTGELFF. The chain is built from TRBV29-1 and TRBJ2-2, with 12 bases matching TRBD2. Germline loops: CDR1 SQVTM, CDR2 ANQGSEA. The CDR3 is 20 residues long. J was trimmed by 5 bases and V by 6 bases; bases with no gene match: 22.

The V gene is TRBV30, the J gene TRBJ1-1, with 7 nucleotides matching TRBD1. Losses at the gene ends were 5 bases for V and 5 bases for J; bases not matched to a gene: 5. This CDR3 spans 12 amino acids. Per the germline V gene, CDR1 is GTSNPN and CDR2 is SVGIG (reference sequence). CDR3 coding DNA: TGTGCCTGGGGTCTACAGGGGACTGAAGCTTTCTTT. This translates into CAWGLQGTEAFF.

DNA of the CDR3: TGCGCCAGCAGCTTGTCAAGCGTACTGAACACTGAAGCTTTCTTT. Its translation: CASSLSSVLNTEAFF. This chain connects TRBV5-1 to TRBJ1-1, with unresolved D. This CDR3 is 15 amino acids long. Germline V gives CDR1 SGHRS, CDR2 YFSETQ. V dropped 1 base and J dropped 0 bases, with 10 bases sitting between them.

V and J are TRBV6-1 and TRBJ1-3, with a possible D match to TRBD1 (6 bases). Germline V gene data show CDR1 as MNHNS and CDR2 as SASEGT. Trimming pared 1 base from V and 2 bases from J, leaving 6 bases between. This CDR3 has 14 amino acids. CDR3 in DNA: TGTGCCAGCAGTGAAGGGACAGCTGGAAACACCATATATTTT. Its translation: CASSEGTAGNTIYF.

This chain connects TRBV5-4 to TRBJ2-7, with TRBD1 identical over 11 bases. There are 15 residues in the CDR3. Germline-derived CDR1 and CDR2 are SGHNT and YYREEE (reference sequence). V was clipped by 0 bases and J by 7 bases; unmatched bases: 6. The CDR3 sequence: CASSLGTGGAGEQYF. In DNA, the CDR3 is TGTGCCAGCAGCTTGGGGACAGGGGGCGCGGGGGAGCAGTACTTC.